Below are 30 T cell receptor beta chains sequenced from a single sample in a study of T cell changes during pregnancy in multiple sclerosis. Profiled with immunoSEQ multiplex PCR; TCRdb holds only in-frame clones, not every one. This repertoire shows roughly 60,000 clones, 90% to 95% found once; its top ten account for approximately 0.8%. The material was CD4+ T cells from peripheral blood mononuclear cells, obtained in the first trimester of pregnancy. These receptors were taken from a female donor with multiple sclerosis, enrolled in a pregnancy study.

The chain joins TRBV6-5 to TRBJ1-6; D is possibly TRBD1 (6 bases). The CDR3 is 15 amino acids. Trimming removed 4 bases from V and 5 bases from J, with 12 bases in between. The germline gives CDR1 MNHEY, CDR2 SVGAGI. The CDR3 region is CASSFRGHHNSPLHF. Written as DNA, the CDR3 is TGTGCCAGCAGTTTCCGGGGACACCATAATTCACCCCTCCACTTT.

The V gene is TRBV14, the J gene TRBJ2-2; 9 bases match TRBD1. The CDR3 extends over 17 amino acids. Germline V CDR1 and CDR2: SGHDN, FVKESK. The ends lost 4 bases at V and 1 base at J; junction bases unmatched: 7. The CDR3 region has the DNA TGTGCCAGCAGCCCCGGACAGGGGTTCAGGAACACCGGGGAGCTGTTTTTT. This sequence encodes CASSPGQGFRNTGELFF.

This clone has a single count. The chain carries TRBV6-4 and TRBJ2-1; 7 bases line up with TRBD2. This CDR3 is built from 15 residues. Looked up from germline, CDR1 is MRHNA and CDR2 is SNTAGT. After removal of 2 bases from V and 3 bases from J, the junction contained 4 bases not matched to a gene. The CDR3 nucleotides are TGTGCCAGCAGTGACAGGGCGGGGGTCTACAATGAGCAGTTCTTC. It is translated as CASSDRAGVYNEQFF.

The CDR3 DNA reads as TGCGCCAGCAGCACCTGGACAGGGTCTATGGGCTACACCTTC. Translated: CASSTWTGSMGYTF. The genes are TRBV5-1 and TRBJ1-2, with 8 bases aligning to TRBD1. V was pared by 4 bases and J by 8 bases, with 10 bases of the junction left unmatched. The CDR3 spans 14 residues. Looked up from germline, CDR1 is SGHRS and CDR2 is YFSETQ.

The chain joins TRBV7-3 to TRBJ1-1; a possible D gene is TRBD1 (6 bases). The CDR3 extends over 16 amino acids. Trimming removed 5 bases at V and 1 base at J, with 17 bases between. CDR1 is SGHTA, CDR2 FQGTGA, per germline. CDR3 protein: CASSPRRDRRNTEAFF. The CDR3 DNA is TGTGCCAGCAGCCCCAGAAGAGACAGGAGGAACACTGAAGCTTTCTTT.

This clone was counted a single time. The chain couples TRBV7-2 to TRBJ2-3, with 10 bases that match TRBD1. This CDR3 is built from 15 residues. CDR1 is SGHTA and CDR2 is FQGNSA in the germline V gene. Unmatched junction bases numbered 8, after V lost 5 bases and J lost 6 bases. CDR3 bases: TGTGCCAGCAGCCCTCACTGGGGACAGGGGGATACGCAGTATTTT. It is translated as CASSPHWGQGDTQYF.

V and J are TRBV6-1 and TRBJ2-1; 7 bases align to TRBD2. This CDR3 spans 15 amino acids. Germline assignment: CDR1 MNHNS and CDR2 SASEGT. V trimming: 3 bases; J trimming: 2 bases; junction bases outside the gene matches: 4. As DNA, the CDR3 is TGTGCCAGCAGTGAGACGGGGGGAGCCTACAATGAGCAGTTCTTC. Its protein product is CASSETGGAYNEQFF.

J is TRBJ1-2 and V is TRBV27, with TRBD1 matching 7 bases. Trimming removed 5 bases from V and 7 bases from J; junction bases left unmatched: 19. CDR3 length equals 17 residues. CDR1 MNHEY and CDR2 SMNVEV come from the germline V gene (reference sequence). CDR3 sequence reads: CASSPLAGTDIGFGYTF. DNA for the CDR3: TGTGCCAGCAGTCCCCTGGCGGGGACAGACATCGGTTTTGGCTACACCTTC.

V usage is TRBV6-5 and J usage is TRBJ1-2; TRBD1 agrees at 7 bases. Germline V gene sequence: CDR1 MNHEY, CDR2 SVGAGI. The V segment lost 6 bases and the J segment 8 bases; nucleotides outside the gene matches: 12. The CDR3 loop spans 14 amino acids. The CDR3 reads CASRPGTALGGYTF. CDR3 in DNA: TGTGCCAGCAGACCGGGGACAGCCCTAGGAGGCTACACCTTC.

This clone was observed once. This chain uses TRBV5-4 with TRBJ2-6; 9 nucleotides line up with TRBD1. The CDR3 totals 18 residues. Losses at the gene ends were 9 bases for V and 0 bases for J; bases not matched to a gene: 13. Germline CDR1 is SGHNT and CDR2 is YYREEE (reference sequence). The CDR3 nucleotides read TGTGCCATGCCGGGACAGGGAACTTCCCTCTCTGGGGCCAACGTCCTGACTTTC. Translation: CAMPGQGTSLSGANVLTF.

This chain joins TRBV6-1 and TRBJ2-3, with a possible D match to TRBD1 (6 bases). Germline V gives CDR1 MNHNS, CDR2 SASEGT. Trimming shortened V by 2 bases and J by 3 bases, and 15 bases separated the two germline ends. The CDR3 spans 16 residues. CDR3 sequence reads: CASSEWTVEGTDTQYF. DNA for the CDR3: TGTGCCAGCAGTGAATGGACAGTCGAAGGGACAGATACGCAGTATTTT.

V is TRBV27 and J is TRBJ1-1; D ambiguous. Trimming stripped 3 bases from V and 5 bases from J, with 16 bases between. CDR3 length: 15 residues. The germline CDR1 and CDR2 sequences are MNHEY and SMNVEV (reference sequence). CDR3: CASSFPPGGKTEAFF. CDR3 DNA: TGTGCCAGCAGTTTCCCTCCGGGAGGGAAGACTGAAGCTTTCTTT.

The chain recombines TRBV5-1 with TRBJ1-6; 11 bases are a match to TRBD1. V was clipped by 0 bases and J by 9 bases; unmatched bases: 2. The CDR3 length is 15 residues. Germline lookup yields CDR1 SGHRS and CDR2 YFSETQ. The CDR3 coding sequence is TGCGCCAGCAGCTTGGAAGGGACAGGGGGTTCACCCCTCCACTTT. It codes for CASSLEGTGGSPLHF.

The CDR3 loop is CASSAPPGGVSYEQYF. DNA for the CDR3: TGTGCCAGCAGCGCTCCGCCGGGGGGAGTCTCCTACGAGCAGTACTTC. The chain has TRBV5-4 and TRBJ2-7; 7 bases map to TRBD2. From germline, CDR1 is SGHNT and CDR2 YYREEE (reference sequence). The CDR3 extends over 16 amino acids. V gave up 4 bases and J gave up 0 bases; unmatched junction bases: 10.

This chain connects TRBV10-3 to TRBJ1-6, with no clear D. The V gene's germline CDR1 is ENHRY and CDR2 SYGVKD. The ends were cut back, 0 bases at V and 9 bases at J, with 12 bases in the middle. This CDR3 comprises 15 residues. CDR3 residues: CAISESGGEISPLHF. As DNA, the CDR3 is TGTGCCATCAGTGAGTCCGGCGGGGAGATTTCACCCCTCCACTTT.

The chain joins TRBV18 to TRBJ2-3, with 10 positions matching TRBD1. This CDR3 has 16 residues. V was clipped by 2 bases and J by 4 bases; unmatched bases: 6. The germline V gene encodes CDR1 KGHSH and CDR2 LQKENI. DNA for the CDR3: TGTGCCAGCTCACCAGCGGACAGGGGGGGCCCAGATACGCAGTATTTT. It yields the protein CASSPADRGGPDTQYF.

The V and J genes are TRBV9 and TRBJ2-2, with 13 nucleotides matching TRBD2. Germline V gives CDR1 SGDLS, CDR2 YYNGEE. The CDR3 is 17 amino acids. V shed 3 bases and J 6 bases; nucleotides not matched to a gene: 8. DNA for the CDR3: TGTGCCAGCAGCGGAACACTAGCGGGGGGGCCTGCCGGGGAGCTGTTTTTT. Protein: CASSGTLAGGPAGELFF.

The rearrangement links TRBV5-6 to TRBJ2-7; 9 positions match TRBD2. CDR3 length: 16 amino acids. Germline loops: CDR1 SGHDT, CDR2 YYEEEE. J lost 2 bases, V lost 4 bases, and 10 bases had no gene match. CDR3 nucleotides: TGTGCCAGCAGCCCAGAGGACTCTAGCGGGGCCTACGAGCAGTACTTC. Its translation: CASSPEDSSGAYEQYF.

CDR3 sequence reads: CASSEWDRGNQPQHF. The CDR3 DNA is TGTGCCAGCAGTGAATGGGACAGGGGCAATCAGCCCCAGCATTTT. The chain is built from TRBV2 and TRBJ1-5, with 9 bases fitting TRBD1. V gave up 2 bases and J gave up 2 bases; unmatched junction bases: 1. The CDR3 is made up of 15 amino acids. The V gene's germline CDR1 is SNHLY and CDR2 FYNNEI.

The table lists this clone with a count of one. The chain couples TRBV5-5 to TRBJ1-5; the D gene is possibly TRBD1 (5 bases). The germline CDR1 and CDR2 sequences are SGHKS and YYEKEE (reference sequence). This CDR3 is built from 14 residues. The V end was cut by 0 bases, the J end by 4 bases, with 8 bases between. CDR3 amino acids: CASSLGDWNQPQHF. The CDR3 bases are TGTGCCAGCAGCTTGGGGGACTGGAATCAGCCCCAGCATTTT.

The chain uses TRBV11-2 and TRBJ2-5; D not resolved. Germline V gene lookup returns CDR1 SGHAT and CDR2 FQNNGV. V lost 1 base to trimming and J lost 4 bases, with 13 bases between them. The CDR3 spans 15 residues. The CDR3 DNA is TGTGCCAGCAGCTTAGGGGTGGTCGAGGTAGAGACCCAGTACTTC. Translation: CASSLGVVEVETQYF.

This chain links TRBV7-2 with TRBJ2-5; D is perhaps TRBD1 (6 bases). CDR3 length: 14 residues. Trimming pared 4 bases from V and 4 bases from J, leaving 13 bases between. From germline, CDR1 is SGHTA and CDR2 FQGNSA. Here the CDR3 DNA reads TGTGCCAGCAGCTCCAACAGGGTTTCAGAGACCCAGTACTTC. Translation: CASSSNRVSETQYF.

V and J are TRBV7-2 and TRBJ1-2; tentative D call: TRBD1 (6 bases). CDR1 and CDR2 (germline): SGHTA, FQGNSA. Trimming shortened V by 6 bases and J by 5 bases, and 16 bases separated the two germline ends. The CDR3 runs to 14 residues. DNA of the CDR3: TGTGCCAGCAGTCCCACACAGGGCCCATATGGCTACACCTTC. As protein: CASSPTQGPYGYTF.

CDR3 coding DNA: TGTGCCAGCAGGGAGGAGACATGGCAGGAGCAGTACTTC. Translating it yields CASREETWQEQYF. This chain uses TRBV7-8 with TRBJ2-7; weak D call: TRBD2 (5 bases). The CDR3 sequence is 13 residues long. Germline CDR1 is SGHVS and CDR2 is FQNEAQ. The V and J ends lost 6 bases and 7 bases respectively, with 16 bases between them.

The chain couples TRBV27 to TRBJ1-1; a possible D gene is TRBD1 (5 bases). Germline V lookup: CDR1 MNHEY, CDR2 SMNVEV (reference sequence). CDR3 size: 19 residues. V lost 4 bases, J lost 3 bases, and 27 bases lay in between. The CDR3 region has the DNA TGTGCCAGCAGTTCCCATAGTTGGCGGGGGAAAGGGATTGACACTGAAGCTTTCTTT. Its translation is CASSSHSWRGKGIDTEAFF.

This sequence joins TRBV2 and TRBJ2-2, with TRBD2 matching 13 bases. The CDR3 covers 18 residues. Germline CDR1 reads SNHLY; CDR2 reads FYNNEI. Trimming at V came to 4 bases and at J to 4 bases, leaving 9 bases not matched to a gene. The CDR3 DNA is TGTGCCAGCAGTGCCAGACTAGCGGGGGGCGGGAGCACCGGGGAGCTGTTTTTT. Protein sequence: CASSARLAGGGSTGELFF.

The V gene is TRBV6-5, the J gene TRBJ1-3; 9 positions match TRBD1. CDR1 MNHEY and CDR2 SVGAGI come from the germline V gene. V gave up 6 bases and J gave up 7 bases; unmatched junction bases: 10. CDR3 length equals 15 residues. In DNA, the CDR3 is TGTGCCAGCAGCAAAAGAACAGGGGGCGCGAACACCATATATTTT. Amino acid sequence: CASSKRTGGANTIYF.

The V gene is TRBV25-1, the J gene TRBJ1-6, with TRBD1 identical over 8 bases. The CDR3 covers 15 residues. Trimming at V came to 4 bases and at J to 1 base, leaving 0 bases not matched to a gene. Germline CDR1 and CDR2: MGHDK and SYGVNS. This chain's CDR3 is CASSGTGSYNSPLHF. The DNA for the CDR3 is TGTGCCAGCAGTGGGACAGGGTCCTATAATTCACCCCTCCACTTT.

The chain joins TRBV6-6 to TRBJ1-2; 8 nucleotides line up with TRBD1. The length of the CDR3 is 14 residues. Germline loops: CDR1 MNHNY, CDR2 SVGAGI (reference sequence). The ends lost 6 bases at V and 9 bases at J; junction bases unmatched: 12. The CDR3 here is CASSPTGTGGSYTF. The CDR3 coding sequence is TGTGCCAGCAGCCCGACCGGGACAGGTGGTAGCTACACCTTC.

This chain joins TRBV7-3 and TRBJ1-2; 7 bases align to TRBD1. CDR3 size: 16 residues. Germline lookup yields CDR1 SGHTA and CDR2 FQGTGA. V was pared by 0 bases and J by 6 bases, with 10 bases of the junction left unmatched. Written as DNA, the CDR3 is TGTGCCAGCAGCTTAACAGGGGGCCCCCCGCTGAATGGCTACACCTTC. Protein product: CASSLTGGPPLNGYTF.